This TCR beta chain originates from a study of patients and donors after allogeneic stem cell transplantation. The sample holds many counts of this clonotype. TCRdb used MiXCR to reprocess the RT-PCR reads, holding one entry per CDR3 protein. The sample has almost 90,000 distinct CDR3 sequences, around 5% seen once. CDR1 LGHNA and CDR2 YNFKEQ come from the germline V gene. The V and J ends lost 0 bases and 7 bases respectively, with 13 bases between them. The CDR3 extends over 15 amino acids. The V gene is TRBV4-2, the J gene TRBJ2-1; D not resolved. Sequencing was done on a sample of blood, either unsorted or a sorted T cell fraction (not recorded which). The clonotype originates from a human donor who was either an allogeneic HSCT recipient or a stem cell or donor lymphocyte infusion donor (not recorded which). It is not recorded whose cells these are; they may come from a transplant donor. For the CDR3, the DNA is TGTGCCAGCAGCCAAGAGCAAGTGGGGTGGAATGAGCAGTTCTTC. Its protein product is CASSQEQVGWNEQFF.